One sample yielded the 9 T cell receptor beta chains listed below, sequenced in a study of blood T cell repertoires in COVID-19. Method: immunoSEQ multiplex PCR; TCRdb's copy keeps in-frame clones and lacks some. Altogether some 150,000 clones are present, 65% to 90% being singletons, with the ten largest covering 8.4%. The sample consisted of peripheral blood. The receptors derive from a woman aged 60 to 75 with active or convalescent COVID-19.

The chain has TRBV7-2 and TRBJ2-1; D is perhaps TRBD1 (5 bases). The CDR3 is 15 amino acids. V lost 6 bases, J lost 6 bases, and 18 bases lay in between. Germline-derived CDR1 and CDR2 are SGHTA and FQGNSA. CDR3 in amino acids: CASSPGVLTVNEQFF. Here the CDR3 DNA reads TGTGCCAGCAGTCCTGGGGTTTTGACAGTCAATGAGCAGTTCTTC.

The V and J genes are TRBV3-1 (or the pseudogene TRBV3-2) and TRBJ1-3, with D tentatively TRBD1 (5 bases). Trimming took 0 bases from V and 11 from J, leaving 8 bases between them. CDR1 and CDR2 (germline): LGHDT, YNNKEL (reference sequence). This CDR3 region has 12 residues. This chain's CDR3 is CASSQERGSIYF. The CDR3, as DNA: TGTGCCAGCAGCCAAGAGCGGGGGTCCATATATTTT.

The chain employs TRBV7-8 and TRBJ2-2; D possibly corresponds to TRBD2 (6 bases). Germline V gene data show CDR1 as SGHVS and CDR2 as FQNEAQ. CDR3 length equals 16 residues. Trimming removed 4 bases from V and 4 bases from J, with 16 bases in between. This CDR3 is CASSSRAAGSTGELFF. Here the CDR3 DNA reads TGTGCCAGCAGCTCGAGGGCGGCGGGAAGCACCGGGGAGCTGTTTTTT. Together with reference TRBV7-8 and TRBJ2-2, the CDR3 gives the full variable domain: GAGVSQSPRYKVAKRGQDVALRCDPISGHVSLFWYQQALGQGPEFLTYFQNEAQLDKSGLPSDRFFAERPEGSVSTLKIQRTQQEDSAVYLCASSSRAAGSTGELFFGEGSRLTVL.

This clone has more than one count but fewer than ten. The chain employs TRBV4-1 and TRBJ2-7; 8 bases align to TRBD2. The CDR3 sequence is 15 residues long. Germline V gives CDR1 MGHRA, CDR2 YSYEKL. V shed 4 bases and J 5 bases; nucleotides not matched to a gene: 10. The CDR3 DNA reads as TGCGCCAGCAGCCCCCGGACTAGCAATGCTGACGAGCAGTACTTC. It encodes CASSPRTSNADEQYF.

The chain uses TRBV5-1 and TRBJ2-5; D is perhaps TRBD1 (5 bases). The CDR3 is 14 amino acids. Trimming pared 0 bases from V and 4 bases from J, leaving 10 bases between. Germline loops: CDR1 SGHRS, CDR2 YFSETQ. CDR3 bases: TGCGCCAGCAGCTTGGTAGGGGTCCGAGAGACCCAGTACTTC. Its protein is CASSLVGVRETQYF.

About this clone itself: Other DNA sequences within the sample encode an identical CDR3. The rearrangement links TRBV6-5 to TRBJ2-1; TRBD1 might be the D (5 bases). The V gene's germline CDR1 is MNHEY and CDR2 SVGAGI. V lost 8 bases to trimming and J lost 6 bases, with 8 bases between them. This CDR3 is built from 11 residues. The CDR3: CASCRGNEQFF. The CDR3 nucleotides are TGTGCCAGCTGTAGGGGCAATGAGCAGTTCTTC.

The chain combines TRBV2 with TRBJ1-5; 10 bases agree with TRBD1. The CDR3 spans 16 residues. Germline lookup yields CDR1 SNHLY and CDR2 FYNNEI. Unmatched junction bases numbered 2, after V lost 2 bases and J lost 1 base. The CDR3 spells CASSETDRGSNQPQHF. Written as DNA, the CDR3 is TGTGCCAGCAGTGAAACGGACAGGGGGAGCAATCAGCCCCAGCATTTT.

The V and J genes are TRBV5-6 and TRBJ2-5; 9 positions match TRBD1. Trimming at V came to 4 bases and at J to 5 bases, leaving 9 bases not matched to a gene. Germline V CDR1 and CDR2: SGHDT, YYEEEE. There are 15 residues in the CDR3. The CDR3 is CASSHLGQGRETQYF. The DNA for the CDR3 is TGTGCCAGCAGCCATCTGGGACAGGGACGGGAGACCCAGTACTTC.

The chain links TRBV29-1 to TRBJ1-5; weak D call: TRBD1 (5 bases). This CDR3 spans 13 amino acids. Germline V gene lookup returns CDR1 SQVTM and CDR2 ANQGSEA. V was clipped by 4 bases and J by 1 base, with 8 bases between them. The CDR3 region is CSVGAGSNQPQHF. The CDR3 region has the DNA TGCAGCGTTGGGGCAGGGAGCAATCAGCCCCAGCATTTT.